What follows are 6 T cell receptor beta chains derived from one specimen sequenced in a study of T cell changes during pregnancy in multiple sclerosis. Here immunoSEQ multiplex PCR was the method, and the copy in TCRdb shows in-frame clones only, minus some. This sample carries tens of thousands of clones, 80% to 95% of them seen once, and the ten largest clones take 1.3% to 1.5%. Sample: peripheral blood, taken in the third trimester of pregnancy. The receptors stem from a female donor in good health, enrolled as a control in a pregnancy study.

This rearrangement joins TRBV28 to TRBJ2-7, with 11 bases fitting TRBD1. CDR3 size: 17 residues. Germline trimming cut 3 bases from V and 1 base from J; bases unmatched to any gene: 8. Germline V gene sequence: CDR1 MDHEN, CDR2 SYDVKM. This CDR3 is CASSLGTGGIGSYEQYF. DNA of the CDR3: TGTGCCAGCAGTTTGGGGACAGGGGGTATTGGTTCCTACGAGCAGTACTTC. Based on the CDR3 plus reference TRBV28 and TRBJ2-7, the full variable domain is DVKVTQSSRYLVKRTGEKVFLECVQDMDHENMFWYRQDPGLGLRLIYFSYDVKMKEKGDIPEGYSVSREKKERFSLILESASTNQTSMYLCASSLGTGGIGSYEQYFGPGTRLTVT.

The chain recombines TRBV5-1 with TRBJ2-7; TRBD1 agrees at 8 bases. This CDR3 is built from 14 residues. Germline V gives CDR1 SGHRS, CDR2 YFSETQ. V lost 0 bases, J lost 6 bases, and 5 bases stayed unmatched. The CDR3 reads CASSLEDRATEQYF. The CDR3, as DNA: TGCGCCAGCAGCTTGGAGGACAGGGCGACCGAGCAGTACTTC.

This sequence joins TRBV28 and TRBJ2-5, with TRBD2 as a possible D gene (6 bases). V was shortened by 7 bases and J by 5 bases, with 17 bases between the two germline ends. Germline CDR1 and CDR2: MDHEN and SYDVKM. This CDR3 comprises 14 residues. CDR3 protein: CASNSGTPLETQYF. In DNA form, the CDR3 reads TGTGCCAGCAACTCGGGGACTCCCTTGGAGACCCAGTACTTC.

The rearrangement links TRBV2 to TRBJ2-7; 9 nucleotides match TRBD2. The CDR3 contains 14 residues. Trimming cost V 4 bases and J 0 bases; bases outside gene matches: 1. CDR1 and CDR2 (germline): SNHLY, FYNNEI. Here the CDR3 reads CASSVAGASYEQYF. Here the CDR3 DNA reads TGTGCCAGCAGTGTAGCGGGAGCCTCCTACGAGCAGTACTTC.

The J gene is TRBJ1-4, the V gene TRBV19; D unresolved. Germline V lookup: CDR1 LNHDA, CDR2 SQIVND (reference sequence). The CDR3 extends over 15 amino acids. Trimming took 4 bases from V and 0 from J, leaving 9 bases between them. The CDR3: CASSSASATNEKLFF. DNA of the CDR3: TGTGCCAGTAGTAGCGCAAGCGCAACTAATGAAAAACTGTTTTTT.

The chain has TRBV2 and TRBJ2-3, with 11 nucleotides matching TRBD1. The V and J ends lost 6 bases and 6 bases, in that order; junction bases with no gene match: 5. Per the germline V gene, CDR1 is SNHLY and CDR2 is FYNNEI. CDR3 length: 14 amino acids. The CDR3 region has the DNA TGTGCCAGCAGCTGGGACAGGGGGGCGGATACGCAGTATTTT. Its protein is CASSWDRGADTQYF.